This paragraph reports one T cell receptor beta chain. This clonotype has at least ten counts. Its cognate antigen has yet to be identified. No base quality values were provided; no much bigger clone lies one nucleotide off. CDR1 and CDR2, per the germline V gene, are SNHLY and FYNNEI. Clipping removes 4 bases from V and 4 bases from J, with 7 as the unmatched junction base count. Taken from cysteine to phenylalanine, the CDR3 has 15 residues. Just CDR3 DNA is preserved here, 45 bases in frame from base 1. About 470 ng RNA was reverse transcribed with SuperScript III using primers against the alpha and beta constant regions. Alpha and beta chain libraries were generated separately via chain-specific third strand synthesis with multiplexing indices. The protocol used a single primer pair to amplify all rearrangements within a chain, which avoided primer bias, and attached molecular barcodes to each cDNA molecule. Purified cDNA was ligated with T4 RNA Ligase 1 onto a 5' RACE adapter bearing a random hexamer and the SP2 sequencing primer site. Second strand synthesis was primed from the SP2 site with Phusion polymerase, using slow temperature ramps to favor optimal annealing. Each molecule's 12-nucleotide barcode consisted of two random hexamer sequences, both added before amplification and joined together. A brief initial PCR introduced P5 and P7 adapter elements together with a second index, and a roughly 23-cycle amplification PCR using P5s and P7 primers was subsequently performed. In total the libraries went through about 27 PCR cycles, after which the libraries were quantified on a Qubit, sized on a Bioanalyzer, and diluted to around 3.9 nM. Normalized libraries were sequenced on an Illumina MiSeq with 2 x 250 paired-end kits. MinElute columns were the means by which the reverse transcription reactions were cleaned up, and the reactions were eluted into approximately 9.2 ul Tris-Cl. A 1:1 ratio of AMPure XP beads was used to clean the adapter ligations after they had run for approximately 21 hours at 16 degrees C. Under the source paper's analysis protocol: A modified Decombinator processed the demultiplexed FASTQ files and output V, J, insert and barcode information. Sequences sharing a barcode but differing from the dominant sequence were discarded as errors, and barcodes clustered at Levenshtein distance 3 were counted to estimate original cDNA molecules. The R packages ineq, vegan, igraph and RCytoscape were used for downstream analyses, with IMGT nomenclature and CDR3 definitions applied. V gene usage was calculated across distinct sequences, with every TCR tallied a single time to avoid skew from clonal expansion. Whenever two unique CDR3 amino acid sequences within a donor differed by a single Levenshtein edit, similarity networks linked them. The authors compiled published HIV-specific CDR3s (roughly 100 alpha, roughly 650 beta) and CMV-specific CDR3s (around 13 alpha, about 250 beta) and searched for them in the repertoires. Random subsampling to size-matched repertoires demonstrated that the decreased diversity in patients did not result from their lower sequence numbers. TCRdb reprocessing: public reads trimmed at Q25 with fastp, clones called with MiXCR, in-frame beta chains kept. Each CDR3 protein gets just one entry, which takes the most common genes and DNA from the rows behind it. The V and J calls, along with clone size, are taken from TCRdb and not from the paper's own processing. Recorded for this sample are about 14,000 distinct CDR3 sequences; 9% to 15% of them occurred a single time. The top ten constitute roughly 40% of the sample.

After antiretroviral therapy began, follow-up blood was collected from HIV-infected patients roughly three months, about 14 weeks, later. Whole blood was used without fractionating the cells, so the repertoire represented all peripheral T cells without sorting. A roughly 2.7 ml sample of peripheral blood was drawn into Tempus tubes for RNA extraction. Enrollment excluded patients who had febrile or AIDS-related illness, tumors, hepatitis B or C coinfection, immunomodulatory therapy, recent vaccination or treatment interruptions. Residual genomic DNA was removed with the TURBO-DNase kit and globin mRNA was depleted with GLOBINclear. This sample was included in a study of HIV-infected patients and healthy controls (dated by TCRdb to the mid-2010s). As for the study more broadly: Although they stayed below normal ranges, CD4 counts in about 90% of the 16 patients rose modestly but significantly after three months of therapy. CD8 counts did not change consistently during early therapy, while the CD4:CD8 ratio increased slightly. Viral load fell below detection in about 70% of the 16 patients by the second bleed and in all patients following a further year of therapy. Patients lacked overall T-cell lymphocytopenia, and total CDR3 counts per chain did not differ significantly from controls. The study asked whether deep sequencing of the TCR repertoire from small blood samples of HIV patients could detect immune perturbation and reconstitution. The paper as a whole reports these results and caveats: Compared with untreated HIV+ repertoires, healthy control repertoires had roughly threefold more distinct CDR3s and higher Shannon diversity. Sequencing depth was restricted by the use of whole blood, which also prevented the dynamics of distinct T-cell subpopulations from being separated. Alpha-chain CDR3s from MAIT cells appeared at high frequency in healthy controls but were severely depleted in HIV+ repertoires. Both the Jaccard index and the count of highly shared sequences showed that healthy controls shared more CDR3s between individuals than HIV+ patients did. In HIV-infected patients, the apparent post-therapy recovery of the Gini index was not replicated in size-matched repertoire data. Only around 3 months of therapy was reflected in the treated samples, a period arguably too short to observe immune reconstitution given low adult thymic output. Processing included only sixteen HIV-infected individuals, and this was regarded by the authors as a major limit on how widely the findings apply. Pairing of alpha and beta chains was not determined in the samples. Significantly higher mean Gini indices were seen in HIV-infected repertoires than in controls, possibly reflecting oligoclonality. During therapy, HIV-associated CDR3s significantly decreased in frequency, while CMV-associated CDR3s did not change significantly, though most became more frequent. Rare events from HIV-infected data received too much weight under size-matching, and comparisons were complicated by unequal numbers of distinct sequences between patients and controls. The study cohorts differed slightly in age and sex profile, but those differences did not account for the observed differences in diversity. Compared with controls, HIV-infected patients showed significantly different mean usage of eight alpha and eight beta V genes. HLA typing of donors was not performed in the study.

The chain is assembled from TRBV2 and TRBJ2-7, with 10 middle bases fitting TRBD2. This material consisted of blood, taken during antiretroviral therapy. This receptor was identified in an adult with HIV infection. The donor label of this sample is uncertain. This receptor has the CDR3 CASSVLGLAVYEQYF. The nucleotides are TGTGCCAGCAGTGTACTAGGACTAGCGGTTTACGAGCAGTACTTC. Supplemented by the reference TRBV2 and TRBJ2-7 proteins around the CDR3, the complete variable domain is EPEVTQTPSHQVTQMGQEVILRCVPISNHLYFYWYRQILGQKVEFLVSFYNNEISEKSEIFDDQFSVERPDGSNFTLKIRSTKLEDSAMYFCASSVLGLAVYEQYFGPGTRLTVT.